This entry concerns a single TCR beta chain. Germline-derived CDR1 and CDR2 are SGDLS and YYNGEE. The CDR3 has 13 amino acids. Deletions cut 3 bases from V and 1 base from J, with 5 bases between. Methods used by the authors: Reference gene primer amplification gave estimated nucleated cell counts. Repertoires were generated with immunoSEQ multiplex PCR, while TCRdb's copy carries only in-frame clones and drops some. That table gives V, J and clone size, and the DNA gave D and trimming. The sample lists a few hundred thousand clones; 70% to 90% were seen once. The data were obtained in a study of blood T cell repertoires in COVID-19. The overall study: The samples span acute and convalescent COVID-19 from the United States, Italy and Spain. PBMCs, B-cell-depleted T cells, or T cells were the source of the cDNA or gDNA that made up the material.

V usage is TRBV9 and J usage is TRBJ2-1; no firm D call. The TCR originated in a man in his 60s with acute or convalescent COVID-19. The sample taken for sequencing was peripheral blood. DNA of the CDR3: TGTGCCAGCAGCGGAGGTTCCTACAATGAGCAGTTCTTC. Translated: CASSGGSYNEQFF.